This T cell receptor (beta chain) was profiled in a study of blood T cell repertoires in COVID-19. Germline V lookup: CDR1 SGHAT, CDR2 FQNNGV. This CDR3 comprises 16 residues. The J segment lost 4 bases and the V segment lost 1 base, leaving 7 bases of the junction unmatched. Cohort 3 recovered donors had two negative PCRs, clearance, or symptom resolution. Source study methods: Quantification of nucleated cells was approximated via reference gene primer amplification. Sequencing used immunoSEQ multiplex PCR; TCRdb keeps in-frame clones, though not all of them. The DNA gave D and trimming, while V, J and clone size come from that table. Altogether under 300,000 clones are present, 85% to 90% being singletons, with the ten largest covering 1.9%.

The TCR was taken from a woman aged 55-70 years who had recovered from COVID-19. This chain links TRBV11-2 with TRBJ2-1; 7 nucleotides agree with TRBD2. The sample taken for sequencing was PBMCs or T cells enriched from blood (not recorded which). In DNA form, the CDR3 reads TGTGCCAGCAGCTTAGGGAATACGGGGGGTTACAATGAGCAGTTCTTC. Residues: CASSLGNTGGYNEQFF.